Shown below are 26 T cell receptor beta chains from a single sample sequenced in a study of blood T cell repertoires in COVID-19. Produced via immunoSEQ multiplex PCR; TCRdb's table is partial and in-frame only. The sample consists of 70,000 to 85,000 clones, roughly nine tenths of them appearing once. Sequencing was done on a sample of peripheral blood. The receptors here all came from a human donor in a cohort sampled during active COVID-19.

This chain links TRBV9 with TRBJ2-3; 16 bases match TRBD2. The germline V gene has CDR1 SGDLS and CDR2 YYNGEE. J lost 0 bases, V lost 2 bases, and 6 bases had no gene match. The CDR3 runs 19 residues. The CDR3 region has the DNA TGTGCCAGCAGCGTTTCCGGGACTAGCGGGAGGGATAGCACAGATACGCAGTATTTT. It is translated as CASSVSGTSGRDSTDTQYF.

The chain combines TRBV5-6 with TRBJ2-4; D is unresolved. V lost 4 bases, J lost 1 base, and 12 bases lay in between. The CDR3 runs 15 residues. Germline CDR1 reads SGHDT; CDR2 reads YYEEEE. DNA for the CDR3: TGTGCCAGCAGCCGCACGGGTTCGGCCAAAAACATTCAGTACTTC. This encodes CASSRTGSAKNIQYF.

This chain's CDR3 is CASSRGGEQYF. The CDR3 coding sequence is TGTGCCAGCAGTAGGGGAGGGGAGCAGTACTTC. This rearrangement joins TRBV6-5 to TRBJ2-7; the match to TRBD2 covers 7 bases. This CDR3 has 11 residues. The ends lost 5 bases at V and 7 bases at J; junction bases unmatched: 2. Germline V gene data show CDR1 as MNHEY and CDR2 as SVGAGI.

The chain employs TRBV12-3 or TRBV12-4 and TRBJ1-1; a possible D gene is TRBD1 (5 bases). Trimming removed 4 bases from V and 10 bases from J, with 13 bases in between. This CDR3 spans 12 amino acids. DNA of the CDR3: TGTGCCAGCAGTTGGTGGGGCGGTGGAGCTTTCTTT. Translating it yields CASSWWGGGAFF.

This chain joins TRBV28 and TRBJ2-7; TRBD2 agrees at 7 bases. This CDR3 comprises 14 residues. V lost 6 bases, J lost 3 bases, and 8 bases stayed unmatched. Germline assignment: CDR1 MDHEN and CDR2 SYDVKM. This chain's CDR3 is CASSPAGEGYEQYF. The CDR3 bases are TGTGCCAGCAGCCCCGCGGGGGAAGGCTACGAGCAGTACTTC.

V and J are TRBV28 and TRBJ1-2; possible D gene TRBD1, 5 bases. V was shortened by 6 bases and J by 0 bases, with 5 bases between the two germline ends. Germline assignment: CDR1 MDHEN and CDR2 SYDVKM. The CDR3 covers 12 residues. CDR3 nucleotides: TGTGCCAGCAGGACAGCTAACTATGGCTACACCTTC. Protein: CASRTANYGYTF.

V and J are TRBV5-5 and TRBJ1-2, with 7 bases fitting TRBD1. This CDR3 spans 15 amino acids. Per the germline V gene, CDR1 is SGHKS and CDR2 is YYEKEE (reference sequence). J was trimmed by 2 bases and V by 6 bases; bases with no gene match: 10. For the CDR3, the DNA is TGTGCCAGCACCCTCACCGGGACAGTCAACTATGGCTACACCTTC. This encodes CASTLTGTVNYGYTF.

This clone was observed once. J is TRBJ2-3 and V is TRBV24-1; TRBD2 is a possible D gene (5 bases). Per germline, CDR1 KGHDR and CDR2 SFDVKD. Trimming shortened V by 3 bases and J by 3 bases, and 6 bases separated the two germline ends. This CDR3 is built from 13 residues. This chain's CDR3 is CATSDPGTDTQYF. Written as DNA, the CDR3 is TGTGCCACCAGTGATCCGGGGACAGATACGCAGTATTTT.

The rearrangement joins TRBV3-1 (or the pseudogene TRBV3-2) to TRBJ2-3, with D uncertain. CDR3 length: 15 amino acids. Trimming stripped 5 bases from V and 2 bases from J, with 14 bases between. Germline V gene data show CDR1 as LGHDT and CDR2 as YNNKEL (reference sequence). CDR3 DNA sequence: TGTGCCAGCAGCTCTTTAGCCTCCATCACAGATACGCAGTATTTT. This gives the protein CASSSLASITDTQYF.

This chain connects TRBV4-3 to TRBJ2-5, with 8 bases that match TRBD1. CDR1 and CDR2 (germline): LGHNA, YSLEER. J gave up 9 bases and V 4 bases, and 7 bases lay outside the gene matches. The CDR3 is made up of 13 amino acids. CDR3 amino acids: CASSPDRVQAQYF. The CDR3 nucleotides read TGCGCCAGCAGCCCGGACAGGGTGCAGGCCCAGTACTTC.

This sequence joins TRBV4-3 and TRBJ2-7; 12 bases agree with TRBD1. Germline V gives CDR1 LGHNA, CDR2 YSLEER. This CDR3 has 16 amino acids. J was trimmed by 5 bases and V by 1 base; bases with no gene match: 6. CDR3 bases: TGCGCCAGCAGCCAAGGTACGGGACAGGGGGCAGACGAGCAGTACTTC. The encoded protein is CASSQGTGQGADEQYF.

This clone was observed at least ten times. J is TRBJ1-2 and V is TRBV6-4; 8 nucleotides match TRBD1. Germline V gives CDR1 MRHNA, CDR2 SNTAGT. The length of the CDR3 is 13 residues. The J segment lost 4 bases and the V segment lost 6 bases, leaving 4 bases of the junction unmatched. The CDR3 loop reads CASRGQGGYGYTF. CDR3 DNA sequence: TGTGCCAGCAGAGGACAGGGAGGCTATGGCTACACCTTC.

The rearrangement uses TRBV29-1 and TRBJ1-1; D unresolved. The V end was cut by 4 bases, the J end by 0 bases, with 9 bases between. This CDR3 region has 13 residues. The germline CDR1 and CDR2 sequences are SQVTM and ANQGSEA. The CDR3 loop is CSVAPLLNTEAFF. CDR3 sequence (DNA): TGCAGCGTTGCCCCCCTTTTGAACACTGAAGCTTTCTTT.

The gene calls are TRBV4-1 and TRBJ2-1, with TRBD2 as a possible D gene (6 bases). The CDR3 loop spans 17 amino acids. CDR1 is MGHRA and CDR2 is YSYEKL in the germline V gene. Trimming removed 1 base at V and 5 bases at J, with 18 bases between. CDR3 DNA: TGCGCCAGCAGCCAAGTCTGGACTCGGGAGCAAGACAATGAGCAGTTCTTC. As protein: CASSQVWTREQDNEQFF.

This chain links TRBV4-1 with TRBJ1-1, with D tentatively TRBD1 (6 bases). This CDR3 has 13 amino acids. The germline CDR1 and CDR2 sequences are MGHRA and YSYEKL. V was cut by 3 bases and J by 4 bases, with 9 bases left in between. CDR3 DNA: TGCGCCAGCAGCCAGGACAGCCGCACTGAAGCTTTCTTT. Encoded protein: CASSQDSRTEAFF.

The gene calls are TRBV7-2 and TRBJ2-2, with 7 bases fitting TRBD2. The junction had 2 bases not matched to a gene; V was cut back by 2 bases and J by 5 bases. Per germline, CDR1 SGHTA and CDR2 FQGNSA. This CDR3 comprises 14 residues. The CDR3 loop is CASSLPGRTGELFF. DNA for the CDR3: TGTGCCAGCAGCTTACCCGGGAGGACCGGGGAGCTGTTTTTT.

The chain combines TRBV7-3 with TRBJ2-3; 7 bases fit TRBD2. This CDR3 has 15 amino acids. Germline lookup yields CDR1 SGHTA and CDR2 FQGTGA. Losses at the gene ends were 1 base for V and 1 base for J; bases not matched to a gene: 2. CDR3 sequence: CASSLNAGGTDTQYF. The DNA of the CDR3 is TGTGCCAGCAGCTTAAACGCGGGAGGCACAGATACGCAGTATTTT.

The chain joins TRBV19 to TRBJ2-1; 12 nucleotides line up with TRBD2. This CDR3 has 17 amino acids. The germline V gene encodes CDR1 LNHDA and CDR2 SQIVND (reference sequence). The trim removed 5 bases at V and 1 base at J, leaving 6 bases unmatched. DNA of the CDR3: TGTGCCAGTAGTTCAAGGACTAGCGGGACTTCCTACAATGAGCAGTTCTTC. It is translated as CASSSRTSGTSYNEQFF. Full variable domain (remainder filled in from reference TRBV19 and TRBJ2-1): DGGITQSPKYLFRKEGQNVTLSCEQNLNHDAMYWYRQDPGQGLRLIYYSQIVNDFQKGDIAEGYSVSREKKESFPLTVTSAQKNPTAFYLCASSSRTSGTSYNEQFFGPGTRLTVL.

This clone has a single count. This chain uses TRBV2 with TRBJ2-7; D gene ambiguous. The CDR3 runs to 16 residues. Germline assignment: CDR1 SNHLY and CDR2 FYNNEI. The V end lost 6 bases, the J end lost 4 bases, and 22 bases lay between the germline ends. CDR3 amino acids: CASRETSLRPPYEQYF. CDR3 coding DNA: TGTGCCAGCAGGGAGACTTCACTTCGCCCCCCTTACGAGCAGTACTTC.

The chain links TRBV11-2 to TRBJ1-5; D unclear. Germline V gives CDR1 SGHAT, CDR2 FQNNGV. CDR3 size: 13 residues. V gave up 0 bases and J gave up 6 bases, with 6 bases separating them. The CDR3 reads CASSLESGQPQHF. For the CDR3, the DNA is TGTGCCAGCAGCTTAGAATCGGGTCAGCCCCAGCATTTT.

The DNA for the CDR3 is TGTGCCAGCAGCCAAGGACTAGTTGGCACAGATACGCAGTATTTT. Translation gives CASSQGLVGTDTQYF. The chain employs TRBV4-2 and TRBJ2-3, with D perhaps TRBD2 (6 bases). V lost 1 base and J lost 1, with 9 bases in between. Germline lookup yields CDR1 LGHNA and CDR2 YNFKEQ. The CDR3 consists of 15 residues.

The V call is TRBV5-4, the J call TRBJ1-2; possible D gene TRBD1, 5 bases. Between the trimmed V and J ends, which lost 4 bases and 5 bases, there was a span of 12 bases. Germline-derived CDR1 and CDR2 are SGHNT and YYREEE (reference sequence). The CDR3 covers 13 residues. This CDR3 reads CASSLDRAYGYTF. The CDR3 bases are TGTGCCAGCAGCCTCGACAGAGCGTATGGCTACACCTTC.

The rearrangement joins TRBV18 to TRBJ2-7; TRBD2 matches 8 bases. The germline V gene encodes CDR1 KGHSH and CDR2 LQKENI. With 5 bases clipped from V and 3 bases from J, the junction kept 6 bases outside the gene matches. This CDR3 is built from 14 residues. In nucleotides, the CDR3 is TGTGCCAGCTCAGCCGGGACTAGGAACTACGAGCAGTACTTC. Translated, it gives CASSAGTRNYEQYF.

The V gene is TRBV28, the J gene TRBJ2-3, with TRBD2 as a possible D gene (6 bases). The CDR3 contains 17 residues. CDR1 MDHEN and CDR2 SYDVKM come from the germline V gene. The germline V and J ends were trimmed by 5 bases and 1 base, with 19 bases remaining between them. The DNA of the CDR3 is TGTGCCAGCAGTCAAGCGACGGGAGTATATGGCACAGATACGCAGTATTTT. Encoded protein: CASSQATGVYGTDTQYF.

The CDR3 sequence is CASSARTGTTLRQFF. The CDR3 nucleotides are TGTGCCAGCAGCGCCCGGACAGGGACCACGCTTAGGCAGTTCTTC. The chain has TRBV7-2 and TRBJ2-1, with 8 positions matching TRBD1. Germline V lookup: CDR1 SGHTA, CDR2 FQGNSA. The CDR3 runs 15 residues. Trimming removed 5 bases from V and 12 bases from J; junction bases left unmatched: 15. Complete variable domain (other parts from reference TRBV7-2 and TRBJ2-1): GAGVSQSPSNKVTEKGKDVELRCDPISGHTALYWYRQSLGQGLEFLIYFQGNSAPDKSGLPSDRFSAERTGGSVSTLTIQRTQQEDSAVYLCASSARTGTTLRQFFGPGTRLTVL.

The chain recombines TRBV7-3 with TRBJ2-3; D is possibly TRBD2 (6 bases). The V end was cut by 0 bases, the J end by 5 bases, with 15 bases between. CDR1 and CDR2 (germline): SGHTA, FQGTGA. The CDR3 spans 16 residues. The CDR3 reads CASSLTGSGGEDTQYF. The DNA of the CDR3 is TGTGCCAGCAGCTTAACCGGCAGCGGAGGGGAAGATACGCAGTATTTT.